The 3 T cell receptor beta chains in this list originate from one sample, sequenced in a study of T cell clonotyping in hematopoietic cell transplantation. Clones were read by immunoSEQ multiplex PCR, and TCRdb kept only the in-frame ones, dropping some. The sample consists of approximately 26,000 clones, more than 65% of them appearing once. Specified time point: recipient sample about 28 days before transplant, after cytoreduction. Sequencing used peripheral blood mononuclear cells, obtained before stem cell transplant. The receptors were sampled from a woman aged 60 to 75 with acute myeloid leukemia. Some clones in this sample may be carry-over from other donors' samples.

In its sample, this clone was seen once. V is TRBV19 and J is TRBJ1-1; D is uncertain. CDR3 length: 15 amino acids. Deletions cut 6 bases from V and 6 bases from J, with 20 bases between. Germline lookup yields CDR1 LNHDA and CDR2 SQIVND (reference sequence). The CDR3 DNA is TGTGCCAGTAGGACCTCGTCGGGGTTCGGCCCTGAAGCTTTCTTT. It yields the protein CASRTSSGFGPEAFF.

CDR3 sequence reads: CASSRGLAGGETQYF. CDR3 in DNA: TGCGCCAGCAGCCGCGGACTAGCGGGAGGGGAGACCCAGTACTTC. J is TRBJ2-5 and V is TRBV4-3; 15 bases fit TRBD2. The V gene end was trimmed by 4 bases and the J gene end by 5 bases; junction bases not matched to a gene: 2. Germline lookup yields CDR1 LGHNA and CDR2 YSLEER. There are 15 residues in the CDR3.

The gene calls are TRBV4-3 and TRBJ1-5; possibly TRBD1 for D (6 bases). Germline V lookup: CDR1 LGHNA, CDR2 YSLEER. The CDR3 is 16 residues long. V lost 1 base, J lost 5 bases, and 15 bases lay in between. CDR3 coding DNA: TGCGCCAGCAGCCAAGGGGCCAGGGGATGGGATCAGCCCCAGCATTTT. Residues: CASSQGARGWDQPQHF.